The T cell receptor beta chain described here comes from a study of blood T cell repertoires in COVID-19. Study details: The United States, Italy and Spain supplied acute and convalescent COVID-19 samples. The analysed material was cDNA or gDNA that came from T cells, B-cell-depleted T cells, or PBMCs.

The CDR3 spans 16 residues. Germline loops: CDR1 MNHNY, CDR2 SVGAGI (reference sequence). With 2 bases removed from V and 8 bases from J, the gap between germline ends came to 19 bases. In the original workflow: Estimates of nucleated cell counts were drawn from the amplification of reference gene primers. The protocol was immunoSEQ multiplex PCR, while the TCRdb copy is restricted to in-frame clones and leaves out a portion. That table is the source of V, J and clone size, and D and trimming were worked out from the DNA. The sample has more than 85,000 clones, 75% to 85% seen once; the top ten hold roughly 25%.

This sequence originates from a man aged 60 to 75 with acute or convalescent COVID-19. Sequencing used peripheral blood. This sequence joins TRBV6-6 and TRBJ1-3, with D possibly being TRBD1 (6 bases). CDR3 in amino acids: CASSYPLGGRGYTIYF. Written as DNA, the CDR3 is TGTGCCAGCAGTTACCCCCTTGGCGGCAGGGGTTACACCATATATTTT.